These T cell receptor beta chains were read from a single sample in a study of cytomegalovirus exposure and HLA in healthy donors. Libraries were prepared by immunoSEQ multiplex PCR; TCRdb keeps only in-frame clonotypes and omits some of them. The sample consists of more than 150,000 clones, around 80% of them appearing once. Input material: PBMCs. All receptors derive from a woman younger than 30 in good health and CMV-seronegative. Both conserved end residues are part of each CDR3. D genes are given only for firm matches. The size of a clone is reported for some rows only, either as once, few or many, or as a class for expanded clones.

v_call,j_call,clone_size,d_call,cdr3_nt,cdr3_aa
TRBV6-5,TRBJ2-7,.,TRBD2,TGTGCCAGCAGTAAGTCTAGCGGTAGCTCCTACGAGCAGTACTTC,CASSKSSGSSYEQYF
TRBV4-1,TRBJ2-1,.,TRBD2,TGCGCCAGCAGCCCCTATAGCGGGGGGGTCTCCTACAATGAGCAGTTCTTC,CASSPYSGGVSYNEQFF
TRBV7-9,TRBJ1-1,.,.,TGTGCCAGCAGCTCGTACACTGAAGCTTTCTTT,CASSSYTEAFF
TRBV15,TRBJ1-3,.,.,TGTGCCACCAGCAGAGATCGTCAGGGTACAAACACCATATATTTT,CATSRDRQGTNTIYF
TRBV27,TRBJ1-1,.,.,TGTGCCAGCAGCCCTCCCGGCAGGGCCACTGAAGCTTTCTTT,CASSPPGRATEAFF
TRBV6-5,TRBJ2-7,few,TRBD1,TGTGCCAGCACCCAGACAGGGACATACGAGCAGTACTTC,CASTQTGTYEQYF
TRBV14,TRBJ1-1,few,.,TGTGCCAGCAGCCCACAGGGTAGTGGAGCTTTCTTT,CASSPQGSGAFF
TRBV7-8,TRBJ2-2,.,.,TGTGCCAGCAGCTTGGGATCCCCGGGGGCCGGGGAGCTGTTTTTT,CASSLGSPGAGELFF
TRBV6-5,TRBJ1-6,.,.,TGTGCCAGCAGTTCTCGTGATAATTCACCCCTCCACTTT,CASSSRDNSPLHF
TRBV6-1,TRBJ1-6,.,.,TGTGCCAGCATCGAGTTGGGGGCCCCTTCACCCCTCCACTTT,CASIELGAPSPLHF
TRBV27,TRBJ1-1,once,TRBD1,TGTGCCAGCAGTTTATTGGGACAGGGGGCGCCAAAAGCTTTCTTT,CASSLLGQGAPKAFF
TRBV6-5,TRBJ1-1,.,TRBD1,TGTGCCAGCAGTGGGGACAGGGGGCTCTCTGAAGCTTTCTTT,CASSGDRGLSEAFF
TRBV4-1,TRBJ2-7,.,TRBD2,TGCGCCAGCAGCCAAGATGCGGCGGGGGGGCTTACGGACGAGCAGTACTTC,CASSQDAAGGLTDEQYF
TRBV6-1,TRBJ1-1,.,TRBD1,TGTGCCAGCAGGCCAGGGACAGGGGGGACTGAAGCTTTCTTT,CASRPGTGGTEAFF
TRBV11-3,TRBJ2-1,.,.,TGTGCCAGCAGCTTAGGCCTCAGCTCCTACAATGAGCAGTTCTTC,CASSLGLSSYNEQFF
TRBV6-5,TRBJ1-1,.,.,TGTGCCAGCAGTTACGGTACAGGGCGGAGCACTGAAGCTTTCTTT,CASSYGTGRSTEAFF
TRBV19,TRBJ1-5,.,.,TGTGCCAGTAGTATGGGGGGTCGGCAGCCCCAGCATTTT,CASSMGGRQPQHF
TRBV5-1,TRBJ2-5,.,TRBD1,TGCGCCAGCAGCAGGACAGGGATGGGGGAGACCCAGTACTTC,CASSRTGMGETQYF
TRBV4-1,TRBJ2-1,.,TRBD1,TGCGCCAGCAACACAAGGGGGACAGGGGGAGAGCAGTTCTTC,CASNTRGTGGEQFF
TRBV11-2,TRBJ1-1,.,.,TGTGCCAGCAGCCCGAGGGTGGGCACTGAAGCTTTCTTT,CASSPRVGTEAFF
TRBV6-4,TRBJ1-2,.,TRBD1,TGTGCCAGCAGTGTCGACAGGGGCGCCTATGGCTACACCTTC,CASSVDRGAYGYTF
TRBV25-1,TRBJ2-2,.,TRBD1,TGTGCCAGCAGTGAAAGACTTTCGGGACAGCTTTCCGGGGAGCTGTTTTTT,CASSERLSGQLSGELFF
TRBV5-8,TRBJ1-5,few,TRBD1,TGTGCCAGCAGCGGGGGACAGGGGGGAACTCTTAGCAATCAGCCCCAGCATTTT,CASSGGQGGTLSNQPQHF
TRBV28,TRBJ2-5,.,.,TGTGCCAGCAGGGGAGCAACAGGGATTGGAGAGACCCAGTACTTC,CASRGATGIGETQYF
TRBV19,TRBJ2-3,.,TRBD1,TGTGCCAGTAACGAAGGGACAGGGTCTAGCACAGATACGCAGTATTTT,CASNEGTGSSTDTQYF
TRBV25-1,TRBJ2-3,.,.,TGTGCCAGCAGTGACGTGGGGGCCCTCACAGATACGCAGTATTTT,CASSDVGALTDTQYF
TRBV27,TRBJ2-7,once,.,TGTGCCAGCAGTTTATCTCCTCGAATAGTTTCCATCTACGAGCAGTACTTC,CASSLSPRIVSIYEQYF
TRBV15,TRBJ2-5,.,TRBD1,TGTGCCACCAGCAGAGATAGGGGGACAGGGGGTGGAGAGACCCAGTACTTC,CATSRDRGTGGGETQYF
TRBV5-5,TRBJ1-6,few,.,TGTGCCAGCAGCCCGGGGCCGTGGGGGCGAGGATCACCCCTCCACTTT,CASSPGPWGRGSPLHF
TRBV2,TRBJ1-1,.,TRBD1,TGTGCCAGCAGCCCACAGGGACAGGGAGGAACTGAAGCTTTCTTT,CASSPQGQGGTEAFF
TRBV6-1,TRBJ1-1,.,TRBD1,TGTGCCAGCACCGAAAACAGGGGAACGAACACTGAAGCTTTCTTT,CASTENRGTNTEAFF
TRBV15,TRBJ2-7,once,.,TGTGCCACCAGCAGAGATATCCCCTACGAGCAGTACTTC,CATSRDIPYEQYF
TRBV6-1,TRBJ1-1,.,TRBD1,TGTGCCATCATGGCAGGGGGGACTACTGAAGCTTTCTTT,CAIMAGGTTEAFF
TRBV6-6,TRBJ2-2,.,TRBD2,TGTGCCACCCGCCCGGGACTAGGGAGGGCCGGGGAGCTGTTTTTT,CATRPGLGRAGELFF
TRBV6-6,TRBJ1-5,.,.,TGTGCCAGCAGTTCGTTTATGGGGGGTCAGCCCCAGCATTTT,CASSSFMGGQPQHF
TRBV2,TRBJ1-2,.,.,TGTGCCAGCAGTGTACAGCTGACCTATGGCTACACCTTC,CASSVQLTYGYTF
TRBV9,TRBJ2-1,.,.,TGTGCCAGCAGCGTAAGTTGGGGGGGCGAGCTCAATGAGCAGTTCTTC,CASSVSWGGELNEQFF
TRBV28,TRBJ2-1,once,TRBD2,TGTGCCAGCAGCAGCCACTCTAGCGGGGGATACAATGAGCAGTTCTTC,CASSSHSSGGYNEQFF
TRBV6-1,TRBJ1-2,.,.,TGTGCCAGCAGTGAAAAGGGACTGGGCTACACCTTC,CASSEKGLGYTF
TRBV7-8,TRBJ1-2,.,.,TGTGCCAGCAGCTCCTACAGGGAAAAGGATGGCTACACCTTC,CASSSYREKDGYTF
TRBV4-2,TRBJ2-5,.,TRBD2,TGTGCCAGCAGCCAAGGTAGCGGGGGGCCAGAAGAGACCCAGTACTTC,CASSQGSGGPEETQYF
TRBV7-3,TRBJ1-1,once,.,TGTGCCAGCAGCCCTGAGGGCCGGATACCGAACACTGAAGCTTTCTTT,CASSPEGRIPNTEAFF
TRBV30,TRBJ2-7,.,.,TGTGCCTGGGATGCGGGGTCCTACGAGCAGTACTTC,CAWDAGSYEQYF
TRBV28,TRBJ1-5,.,.,TGTGCCAGCAGTCCGACAAGTAGCAATCAGCCCCAGCATTTT,CASSPTSSNQPQHF
TRBV29-1,TRBJ1-2,few,.,TGCAGCGTTGAGTCGGGGACACCTAATGGCTACACCTTC,CSVESGTPNGYTF